One sample yielded the 27 T cell receptor beta chains listed below, sequenced in a study of CD4 T cells in relation to SARS-CoV-2 and coronaviruses. Unexposed donor CD4+ T cells date from 2011-2018, before the COVID-19 pandemic. The cells were cultured for approximately ten days before CD4+ T cells were isolated. Assay used: immunoSEQ multiplex PCR; TCRdb lists only in-frame clones, some missing. The sample holds some 11,000 clones; around 84% are singletons and the top ten take around a quarter. These receptors' antigens are unknown. The sample consisted of CD4+ T cells from PBMCs, cultured in vitro. These receptors came from a human donor in good health.

The chain joins TRBV6-5 to TRBJ1-1, with TRBD1 matching 9 bases. CDR3 size: 14 residues. V was clipped by 6 bases and J by 5 bases; unmatched bases: 7. Germline loops: CDR1 MNHEY, CDR2 SVGAGI. The CDR3 coding sequence is TGTGCCAGCAGGAGGACAGGGGAAGTGACTGAAGCTTTCTTT. Translation gives CASRRTGEVTEAFF.

CDR3 amino acids: CSVEEHGIRDNEQFF. In DNA, the CDR3 is TGCAGCGTTGAAGAACACGGGATAAGGGACAATGAGCAGTTCTTC. V and J are TRBV29-1 and TRBJ2-1; perhaps TRBD2 as D (5 bases). CDR1 SQVTM and CDR2 ANQGSEA come from the germline V gene. V was trimmed by 0 bases and J by 5 bases, leaving 14 bases between them. This CDR3 spans 15 amino acids.

This chain joins TRBV18 and TRBJ1-4; TRBD1 agrees at 9 bases. V lost 6 bases, J lost 0 bases, and 8 bases stayed unmatched. This CDR3 region has 17 residues. CDR1 and CDR2 from the germline V gene are KGHSH and LQKENI. The DNA for the CDR3 is TGTGCCAGCTCCCGATCGGGACAGGGTGCAACTAATGAAAAACTGTTTTTT. It codes for CASSRSGQGATNEKLFF.

This chain connects TRBV5-1 to TRBJ2-1, with TRBD2 as a possible D gene (6 bases). This CDR3 region has 14 residues. Per the germline V gene, CDR1 is SGHRS and CDR2 is YFSETQ. The germline V and J ends were trimmed by 0 bases and 5 bases, with 9 bases remaining between them. CDR3 in DNA: TGCGCCAGCAGCTTGGGGACTAAGGACAATGAGCAGTTCTTC. Amino acid sequence: CASSLGTKDNEQFF.

The chain employs TRBV4-1 and TRBJ1-2; D remains unclear. Germline V gene sequence: CDR1 MGHRA, CDR2 YSYEKL. With 0 bases removed from V and 5 bases from J, the gap between germline ends came to 16 bases. This CDR3 is 16 amino acids long. The CDR3 bases are TGCGCCAGCAGCCAAGATCTGGGCGTGGGAAGATATGGCTACACCTTC. This sequence encodes CASSQDLGVGRYGYTF.

The chain carries TRBV19 and TRBJ2-5; 8 bases are a match to TRBD1. The CDR3 is made up of 14 amino acids. Trimming at V came to 5 bases and at J to 4 bases, leaving 6 bases not matched to a gene. CDR1 and CDR2 (germline): LNHDA, SQIVND (reference sequence). The CDR3 spells CASSARTGSETQYF. DNA for the CDR3: TGTGCCAGTAGTGCAAGGACAGGGTCAGAGACCCAGTACTTC. The complete variable domain, with remaining parts taken from reference TRBV19 and TRBJ2-5, reads DGGITQSPKYLFRKEGQNVTLSCEQNLNHDAMYWYRQDPGQGLRLIYYSQIVNDFQKGDIAEGYSVSREKKESFPLTVTSAQKNPTAFYLCASSARTGSETQYFGPGTRLLVL.

V is TRBV11-2 and J is TRBJ1-3; 7 nucleotides align to TRBD1. Germline assignment: CDR1 SGHAT and CDR2 FQNNGV. V lost 3 bases and J lost 2; bases outside the gene matches: 4. The CDR3 loop spans 15 amino acids. CDR3 sequence: CASSLRGQAGNTIYF. The CDR3 nucleotides are TGTGCCAGCAGCTTGAGGGGGCAAGCTGGAAACACCATATATTTT.

This clone was seen just once. This chain's CDR3 is CASSWTGGASPQHF. The CDR3 coding sequence is TGTGCCAGTAGTTGGACAGGGGGGGCATCGCCCCAGCATTTT. This chain joins TRBV19 and TRBJ1-5; 10 positions agree with TRBD1. The CDR3 totals 14 residues. Germline V gene lookup returns CDR1 LNHDA and CDR2 SQIVND (reference sequence). V was clipped by 5 bases and J by 9 bases; unmatched bases: 7. The full variable domain, rest sourced from reference TRBV19 and TRBJ1-5, is DGGITQSPKYLFRKEGQNVTLSCEQNLNHDAMYWYRQDPGQGLRLIYYSQIVNDFQKGDIAEGYSVSREKKESFPLTVTSAQKNPTAFYLCASSWTGGASPQHFGDGTRLSIL.

The V call is TRBV4-3, the J call TRBJ1-3, with D unresolved. Germline loops: CDR1 LGHNA, CDR2 YSLEER. Trimming removed 0 bases at V and 7 bases at J, with 7 bases between. This CDR3 region has 13 residues. The CDR3, as DNA: TGCGCCAGCAGCCAAGATCGCAGGAACACCATATATTTT. Residues: CASSQDRRNTIYF.

The sample holds one count of this clone. J is TRBJ1-1 and V is TRBV7-9; D unresolved. Per germline, CDR1 SEHNR and CDR2 FQNEAQ (reference sequence). CDR3 length equals 13 residues. V was clipped by 3 bases and J by 0 bases, with 5 bases between them. CDR3 residues: CASSFGMNTEAFF. DNA for the CDR3: TGTGCCAGCAGCTTTGGGATGAACACTGAAGCTTTCTTT. The whole variable domain, remainder taken from reference TRBV7-9 and TRBJ1-1, is DTGVSQNPRHKITKRGQNVTFRCDPISEHNRLYWYRQTLGQGPEFLTYFQNEAQLEKSRLLSDRFSAERPKGSFSTLEIQRTEQGDSAMYLCASSFGMNTEAFFGQGTRLTVV.

The rearrangement uses TRBV6-5 and TRBJ1-4; no reliable D call. Germline-derived CDR1 and CDR2 are MNHEY and SVGAGI. Trimming removed 3 bases at V and 4 bases at J, with 15 bases between. CDR3 length: 16 amino acids. The CDR3 protein is CASSYSQLSGNEKLFF. CDR3 DNA sequence: TGTGCCAGCAGTTATTCCCAGTTATCGGGTAATGAAAAACTGTTTTTT.

This chain links TRBV19 with TRBJ2-5; 10 bases match TRBD1. CDR3 length: 14 residues. Germline V CDR1 and CDR2: LNHDA, SQIVND (reference sequence). The trim removed 9 bases at V and 10 bases at J, leaving 14 bases unmatched. In nucleotides, the CDR3 is TGTGCCAGCAAGGGCCGCAGGACAGGGGGGATCCAGTACTTC. It yields the protein CASKGRRTGGIQYF.

V gene TRBV7-9 combines with J gene TRBJ1-6; TRBD1 matches at 7 bases. CDR3 length equals 14 residues. V shed 6 bases, J shed 9 bases, and the junction held 8 bases outside the gene matches. Germline-derived CDR1 and CDR2 are SEHNR and FQNEAQ (reference sequence). As DNA, the CDR3 is TGTGCCAGCAGTTTACAGGGGTTCGCTTCACCCCTCCACTTT. Protein: CASSLQGFASPLHF.

This sequence joins TRBV5-5 and TRBJ1-3; D is unresolved. CDR3 length equals 17 residues. CDR1 and CDR2 from the germline V gene are SGHKS and YYEKEE (reference sequence). The germline V and J ends were trimmed by 0 bases and 0 bases, with 13 bases remaining between them. CDR3 protein: CASSLARVASSGNTIYF. The CDR3 DNA reads TGTGCCAGCAGCTTGGCCCGGGTCGCCAGCTCTGGAAACACCATATATTTT.

The CDR3 is CAMASGVSNTEAFF. For the CDR3, the DNA is TGTGCCATGGCCTCAGGGGTGTCGAACACTGAAGCTTTCTTT. This sequence joins TRBV10-3 and TRBJ1-1; D may be TRBD1 (6 bases). V was cut by 9 bases and J by 1 base, with 15 bases left in between. This CDR3 comprises 14 residues. Germline V gives CDR1 ENHRY, CDR2 SYGVKD.

V and J are TRBV5-4 and TRBJ2-7; no definite D call. Germline CDR1 reads SGHNT; CDR2 reads YYREEE (reference sequence). Trimming took off 2 bases at V and 2 bases at J, with 14 bases between the two ends. The CDR3 is made up of 15 amino acids. The CDR3 DNA reads as TGTGCCAGCAGCTTCCTCTCTCCGGAAACCTACGAGCAGTACTTC. Encoded protein: CASSFLSPETYEQYF.

This clone was observed a few times. This chain links TRBV6-1 with TRBJ2-1; the D is unclear. Germline V CDR1 and CDR2: MNHNS, SASEGT. This CDR3 region has 15 residues. V lost 0 bases and J lost 5, with 11 bases in between. CDR3 sequence reads: CASSEAGRKNNEQFF. The CDR3 nucleotides are TGTGCCAGCAGTGAAGCTGGGCGAAAGAACAATGAGCAGTTCTTC.

The chain is built from TRBV5-6 and TRBJ2-7; D is unresolved. Trimming cost V 4 bases and J 4 bases, with 9 bases left between them. Germline V lookup: CDR1 SGHDT, CDR2 YYEEEE. The CDR3 is 12 residues long. Written as DNA, the CDR3 is TGTGCCAGCAGCCTAAGAAGTTACGAGCAGTACTTC. Translated: CASSLRSYEQYF.

J is TRBJ1-2 and V is TRBV5-1; 7 positions match TRBD1. The J segment lost 2 bases and the V segment lost 4 bases, leaving 5 bases of the junction unmatched. Germline V gene lookup returns CDR1 SGHRS and CDR2 YFSETQ. The CDR3 is 14 residues long. The CDR3 DNA is TGCGCCAGCAGCCCTGGGACAGCAAACTATGGCTACACCTTC. Translation gives CASSPGTANYGYTF.

This chain connects TRBV4-1 to TRBJ1-2; possible D gene TRBD1, 5 bases. Germline CDR1 reads MGHRA; CDR2 reads YSYEKL. CDR3 size: 15 residues. Trimming stripped 0 bases from V and 2 bases from J, with 10 bases between. DNA of the CDR3: TGCGCCAGCAGCCAAGAAATCGGGGCCAACTATGGCTACACCTTC. Amino acid sequence: CASSQEIGANYGYTF.

The chain recombines TRBV5-8 with TRBJ2-1, with 8 bases matching TRBD2. The trim removed 2 bases at V and 7 bases at J, leaving 5 bases unmatched. The CDR3 contains 14 residues. CDR1 is SGHTS and CDR2 is YDEGEE in the germline V gene. CDR3 coding DNA: TGTGCCAGCAGCTTCGGGGGGGCCGAAAATGAGCAGTTCTTC. It yields the protein CASSFGGAENEQFF. Full variable domain (remainder filled in from reference TRBV5-8 and TRBJ2-1): EAGVTQSPTHLIKTRGQQATLRCSPISGHTSVYWYQQALGLGLQFLLWYDEGEERNRGNFPPRFSGRQFPNYSSELNVNALELEDSALYLCASSFGGAENEQFFGPGTRLTVL.

This clone came up once. The V call is TRBV4-3, the J call TRBJ1-2; 11 nucleotides line up with TRBD1. This CDR3 has 15 amino acids. J gave up 4 bases and V 6 bases, and 7 bases lay outside the gene matches. From germline, CDR1 is LGHNA and CDR2 YSLEER. DNA for the CDR3: TGCGCCAGCAGTCGAGGACAGGGGGCATTCTATGGCTACACCTTC. Translating gives CASSRGQGAFYGYTF.

The CDR3 region has the DNA TGCGCCAGCAGCTTGGCCAGGGGACCCCTTAACTATGGCTACACCTTC. Protein sequence: CASSLARGPLNYGYTF. This chain connects TRBV5-1 to TRBJ1-2; a possible D gene is TRBD1 (6 bases). The germline V gene has CDR1 SGHRS and CDR2 YFSETQ. The germline V and J ends were trimmed by 0 bases and 1 base, with 13 bases remaining between them. This CDR3 is built from 16 residues.

V and J are TRBV9 and TRBJ1-2; D might be TRBD1 (6 bases). CDR3 size: 13 residues. The germline gives CDR1 SGDLS, CDR2 YYNGEE. Trimming left V 2 bases short and J 7 bases short, with 12 bases between. The CDR3, as DNA: TGTGCCAGCAGCGTGCAGGGGCTAGGTGGCTACACCTTC. Encoded protein: CASSVQGLGGYTF.

This chain connects TRBV11-2 to TRBJ2-5; the match to TRBD1 covers 8 bases. V shed 4 bases, J shed 3 bases, and the junction held 7 bases outside the gene matches. Per germline, CDR1 SGHAT and CDR2 FQNNGV. The CDR3 consists of 15 residues. CDR3 sequence (DNA): TGTGCCAGCAGCTCGCTTCGGACAGGGAAAGAGACCCAGTACTTC. Protein: CASSSLRTGKETQYF.

J is TRBJ2-5 and V is TRBV18; no clear D gene. The CDR3 consists of 15 residues. CDR1 and CDR2 (germline): KGHSH, LQKENI. Trimming removed 1 base at V and 0 bases at J, with 9 bases between. In nucleotides, the CDR3 is TGTGCCAGCTCACCACTTGGTTGGTACCAAGAGACCCAGTACTTC. Translating it yields CASSPLGWYQETQYF.

V is TRBV6-8 and J is TRBJ2-1; tentatively, D is TRBD2 (5 bases). V was cut by 4 bases and J by 7 bases, with 14 bases left in between. Germline V gene lookup returns CDR1 MNHGY and CDR2 SAAAGT. This CDR3 is 14 amino acids long. CDR3 amino acids: CASSCRIARNEQFF. The CDR3 DNA reads TGTGCCAGCAGTTGCCGAATAGCGAGGAATGAGCAGTTCTTC.